These T cell receptor beta chains were read from a single sample in a study of control samples from healthy donors and cancer patients. Profiled with immunoSEQ multiplex PCR; TCRdb holds only in-frame clones, not every one. The data contain about 57,000 clones, approximately 90% of them singletons. Sequencing was done on a sample of PBMCs. These receptors originate from a man aged 30 to 45 with colorectal cancer. CDR3s include the opening cysteine and the closing phenylalanine or tryptophan. The D gene is left open where the match is weak. Size is omitted from some rows. Given values are once, few, many or a class for expanded clones.

CDR3 protein: CASSRSPPAGTKNIQYF; CDR3 DNA: TGTGCCAGCAGCCGCTCCCCCCCCGCCGGGACAAAAAACATTCAGTACTTC; J gene: TRBJ2-4; V gene: TRBV7-2; D gene: -; clone size: -
CDR3 protein: CASSRSVSDTQYF; CDR3 DNA: TGTGCCAGCAGCCGTTCTGTATCGGATACGCAGTATTTT; J gene: TRBJ2-3; V gene: TRBV7-7; D gene: -; clone size: -
CDR3 protein: CASSPLVRDLTKDGYTF; CDR3 DNA: TGTGCCAGCTCACCACTAGTCCGGGACCTTACTAAAGATGGCTACACCTTC; J gene: TRBJ1-2; V gene: TRBV18; D gene: -; clone size: -
CDR3 protein: CASSEGGGNQPQHF; CDR3 DNA: TGTGCCAGCAGTGAAGGGGGAGGGAATCAGCCCCAGCATTTT; J gene: TRBJ1-5; V gene: TRBV6-1; D gene: -; clone size: -
CDR3 protein: CASSWDEGLATYNEQFF; CDR3 DNA: TGTGCCAGCAGCTGGGATGAGGGACTAGCGACGTACAATGAGCAGTTCTTC; J gene: TRBJ2-1; V gene: TRBV5-6; D gene: TRBD2; clone size: few
CDR3 protein: CASGTRGGTDTQYF; CDR3 DNA: TGTGCCAGCGGGACCCGGGGTGGGACAGATACGCAGTATTTT; J gene: TRBJ2-3; V gene: TRBV6-5; D gene: -; clone size: -
CDR3 protein: CASSRYGGEQYF; CDR3 DNA: TGTGCCAGCAGCCGCTACGGCGGCGAGCAGTACTTC; J gene: TRBJ2-7; V gene: TRBV4-2; D gene: -; clone size: -
CDR3 protein: CASSQNRVSQFYGYTF; CDR3 DNA: TGTGCCAGCAGCCAAAACAGGGTATCCCAATTCTATGGCTACACCTTC; J gene: TRBJ1-2; V gene: TRBV9; D gene: -; clone size: -
CDR3 protein: CASSASSSGNTIYF; CDR3 DNA: TGTGCCAGCTCAGCGAGTAGCTCTGGAAACACCATATATTTT; J gene: TRBJ1-3; V gene: TRBV18; D gene: -; clone size: -
CDR3 protein: CASSQDLGSYEQYF; CDR3 DNA: TGCGCCAGCAGCCAAGATCTGGGCTCCTACGAGCAGTACTTC; J gene: TRBJ2-7; V gene: TRBV4-3; D gene: -; clone size: -
CDR3 protein: CASSYGTENQETQYF; CDR3 DNA: TGTGCCAGCAGTTACGGGACAGAGAACCAAGAGACCCAGTACTTC; J gene: TRBJ2-5; V gene: TRBV6-5; D gene: TRBD1; clone size: -
CDR3 protein: CAWTPLGTSETQYF; CDR3 DNA: TGTGCCTGGACCCCTTTAGGGACTTCGGAGACCCAGTACTTC; J gene: TRBJ2-5; V gene: TRBV30; D gene: -; clone size: -
CDR3 protein: CASSQDQGVGWPEAFF; CDR3 DNA: TGTGCCAGCAGCCAAGATCAGGGGGTTGGGTGGCCTGAAGCTTTCTTT; J gene: TRBJ1-1; V gene: TRBV3-1/TRBV3-2; D gene: TRBD1; clone size: -
CDR3 protein: CATSRDKVGRGHGYTF; CDR3 DNA: TGTGCCACCAGCAGAGATAAGGTGGGCAGGGGGCATGGCTACACCTTC; J gene: TRBJ1-2; V gene: TRBV15; D gene: TRBD1; clone size: -
CDR3 protein: CASSEGKGSQETQYF; CDR3 DNA: TGTGCCAGCAGTGAAGGGAAGGGATCTCAAGAGACCCAGTACTTC; J gene: TRBJ2-5; V gene: TRBV25-1; D gene: -; clone size: -
CDR3 protein: CATSPPTGTEIGTDTQYF; CDR3 DNA: TGTGCCACCAGCCCTCCTACCGGGACAGAAATTGGGACAGATACGCAGTATTTT; J gene: TRBJ2-3; V gene: TRBV24-1; D gene: TRBD1; clone size: once
CDR3 protein: CASSPIEFNPEQYF; CDR3 DNA: TGTGCCAGCAGCCCCATAGAGTTTAATCCCGAGCAGTACTTC; J gene: TRBJ2-7; V gene: TRBV9; D gene: -; clone size: -
CDR3 protein: CASNGGSTDTQYF; CDR3 DNA: TGCGCCAGCAATGGGGGTTCGACAGATACGCAGTATTTT; J gene: TRBJ2-3; V gene: TRBV4-1; D gene: -; clone size: few
CDR3 protein: CASSPQRLAKNNEQFF; CDR3 DNA: TGTGCCAGCTCACCGCAAAGACTAGCGAAGAACAATGAGCAGTTCTTC; J gene: TRBJ2-1; V gene: TRBV18; D gene: TRBD2; clone size: once
CDR3 protein: CASIFRGGGGQPQHF; CDR3 DNA: TGTGCCAGCATCTTCAGGGGGGGTGGAGGGCAGCCCCAGCATTTT; J gene: TRBJ1-5; V gene: TRBV6-5; D gene: TRBD1; clone size: -
CDR3 protein: CASSVLTEEGYEQYF; CDR3 DNA: TGTGCCAGCAGTGTTCTTACAGAGGAGGGCTACGAGCAGTACTTC; J gene: TRBJ2-7; V gene: TRBV2; D gene: -; clone size: -
CDR3 protein: CASSLQTEDREQFF; CDR3 DNA: TGTGCCAGCAGCTTACAAACAGAGGATAGGGAGCAGTTCTTC; J gene: TRBJ2-1; V gene: TRBV7-9; D gene: -; clone size: -
CDR3 protein: CAISSGALRNTEAFF; CDR3 DNA: TGTGCCATCAGCTCAGGGGCCCTGAGGAACACTGAAGCTTTCTTT; J gene: TRBJ1-1; V gene: TRBV10-3; D gene: -; clone size: once
CDR3 protein: CASSFYPGAFGLTDTQYF; CDR3 DNA: TGTGCCAGCAGTTTTTACCCAGGGGCCTTCGGATTAACAGATACGCAGTATTTT; J gene: TRBJ2-3; V gene: TRBV27; D gene: -; clone size: -
CDR3 protein: CASSLGGNTEAFF; CDR3 DNA: TGTGCTAGTTCCTTAGGAGGAAACACTGAAGCTTTCTTT; J gene: TRBJ1-1; V gene: TRBV12-5; D gene: -; clone size: -
CDR3 protein: CASSRTLHEQFF; CDR3 DNA: TGTGCCAGCAGTCGGACCTTACATGAGCAGTTCTTC; J gene: TRBJ2-1; V gene: TRBV27; D gene: -; clone size: -
CDR3 protein: CASSLVGATNEKLFF; CDR3 DNA: TGTGCCAGCAGCTTGGTGGGTGCAACTAATGAAAAACTGTTTTTT; J gene: TRBJ1-4; V gene: TRBV5-6; D gene: -; clone size: -
CDR3 protein: CASSLALPFGGPVGDTQYF; CDR3 DNA: TGTGCCAGCAGCTTAGCCCTCCCTTTCGGGGGCCCGGTTGGAGATACGCAGTATTTT; J gene: TRBJ2-3; V gene: TRBV7-2; D gene: -; clone size: -
CDR3 protein: CATSQETQTYNEQFF; CDR3 DNA: TGCGCCACCTCCCAGGAGACACAAACTTACAATGAGCAGTTCTTC; J gene: TRBJ2-1; V gene: TRBV4-3; D gene: -; clone size: -
CDR3 protein: CASSQAYHRGRSTDTQYF; CDR3 DNA: TGTGCCAGCAGCCAAGCGTACCACAGGGGGCGAAGCACAGATACGCAGTATTTT; J gene: TRBJ2-3; V gene: TRBV3-1/TRBV3-2; D gene: TRBD1; clone size: -
CDR3 protein: CASSAPPTGVGTDTQYF; CDR3 DNA: TGTGCCAGCAGTGCCCCTCCGACAGGGGTAGGCACAGATACGCAGTATTTT; J gene: TRBJ2-3; V gene: TRBV27; D gene: TRBD1; clone size: -
CDR3 protein: CASSQEYSTYEQYF; CDR3 DNA: TGCGCCAGCAGCCAAGAGTACAGTACCTACGAGCAGTACTTC; J gene: TRBJ2-7; V gene: TRBV4-1; D gene: -; clone size: -
CDR3 protein: CASSSPGTHYGYTF; CDR3 DNA: TGTGCCAGTAGCAGTCCCGGGACCCACTATGGCTACACCTTC; J gene: TRBJ1-2; V gene: TRBV19; D gene: -; clone size: -
CDR3 protein: CASSSRVPYEQYF; CDR3 DNA: TGTGCCAGCAGTTCCCGGGTCCCATACGAGCAGTACTTC; J gene: TRBJ2-7; V gene: TRBV27; D gene: -; clone size: -
CDR3 protein: CASSRAPGTGNTGELFF; CDR3 DNA: TGCGCCAGCAGCCGCGCCCCCGGGACAGGAAACACCGGGGAGCTGTTTTTT; J gene: TRBJ2-2; V gene: TRBV4-3; D gene: TRBD1; clone size: -
CDR3 protein: CASTKDKSSYNEQFF; CDR3 DNA: TGTGCCAGCACCAAGGACAAAAGCTCCTACAATGAGCAGTTCTTC; J gene: TRBJ2-1; V gene: TRBV2; D gene: -; clone size: -
CDR3 protein: CASSLALPGSQPQHF; CDR3 DNA: TGTGCCAGCAGCTTAGCCCTCCCGGGAAGTCAGCCCCAGCATTTT; J gene: TRBJ1-5; V gene: TRBV7-2; D gene: -; clone size: -
CDR3 protein: CASSYAGLSYEQYF; CDR3 DNA: TGTGCCAGCAGTTACGCGGGGCTCTCCTACGAGCAGTACTTC; J gene: TRBJ2-7; V gene: TRBV6-6; D gene: -; clone size: -
CDR3 protein: CASSERDTGELFF; CDR3 DNA: TGTGCCAGCAGCGAACGGGACACCGGGGAGCTGTTTTTT; J gene: TRBJ2-2; V gene: TRBV9; D gene: -; clone size: few
CDR3 protein: CASSLGGAQHEQYF; CDR3 DNA: TGTGCCAGCAGCTTAGGGGGGGCCCAGCACGAGCAGTACTTC; J gene: TRBJ2-7; V gene: TRBV7-9; D gene: -; clone size: -
CDR3 protein: CASSQDRRFNQPQHF; CDR3 DNA: TGCGCCAGCAGCCAAGATCGGCGTTTCAATCAGCCCCAGCATTTT; J gene: TRBJ1-5; V gene: TRBV4-1; D gene: -; clone size: -
CDR3 protein: CAISDHRGRSQLSGANVLTF; CDR3 DNA: TGTGCCATCAGTGACCACAGGGGGCGATCCCAACTTTCTGGGGCCAACGTCCTGACTTTC; J gene: TRBJ2-6; V gene: TRBV10-3; D gene: TRBD1; clone size: -
CDR3 protein: CATSGIGGVETQYF; CDR3 DNA: TGTGCCACCAGTGGAATTGGCGGGGTAGAGACCCAGTACTTC; J gene: TRBJ2-5; V gene: TRBV24-1; D gene: -; clone size: few
CDR3 protein: CAISAGQIGDQPQHF; CDR3 DNA: TGTGCCATCAGTGCCGGACAGATTGGGGATCAGCCCCAGCATTTT; J gene: TRBJ1-5; V gene: TRBV10-3; D gene: -; clone size: -
CDR3 protein: CASSIVRTGGFGTEAFF; CDR3 DNA: TGTGCCAGTAGTATCGTCAGAACAGGGGGATTCGGGACTGAAGCTTTCTTT; J gene: TRBJ1-1; V gene: TRBV19; D gene: TRBD1; clone size: -
CDR3 protein: CASSEIRGHGYTF; CDR3 DNA: TGTGCCAGCAGTGAAATCCGGGGCCATGGCTACACCTTC; J gene: TRBJ1-2; V gene: TRBV2; D gene: -; clone size: -
CDR3 protein: CASMVGSWTNTEAFF; CDR3 DNA: TGTGCCAGCATGGTAGGTAGTTGGACGAACACTGAAGCTTTCTTT; J gene: TRBJ1-1; V gene: TRBV6-5; D gene: -; clone size: -
CDR3 protein: CASSLGGQTTDTQYF; CDR3 DNA: TGTGCCAGCAGCTTGGGGGGACAGACGACAGATACGCAGTATTTT; J gene: TRBJ2-3; V gene: TRBV5-6; D gene: TRBD1; clone size: -
CDR3 protein: CASSRIDSTYGYTF; CDR3 DNA: TGTGCCAGCAGCCGCATCGACAGCACCTATGGCTACACCTTC; J gene: TRBJ1-2; V gene: TRBV5-4; D gene: -; clone size: few
CDR3 protein: CAGGRSGTNEKLFF; CDR3 DNA: TGTGCCGGCGGCAGGAGTGGCACTAATGAAAAACTGTTTTTT; J gene: TRBJ1-4; V gene: TRBV7-9; D gene: -; clone size: -
CDR3 protein: CASSLRIGVELFF; CDR3 DNA: TGTGCCAGCAGTTTAAGGATTGGCGTGGAGCTGTTTTTT; J gene: TRBJ2-2; V gene: TRBV12-3/TRBV12-4; D gene: -; clone size: -
CDR3 protein: CSVEIFDGTNEKLFF; CDR3 DNA: TGCAGCGTTGAGATTTTCGACGGAACTAATGAAAAACTGTTTTTT; J gene: TRBJ1-4; V gene: TRBV29-1; D gene: -; clone size: once
CDR3 protein: CASSFRSLNTEAFF; CDR3 DNA: TGTGCCAGCAGCTTTCGGAGTTTGAACACTGAAGCTTTCTTT; J gene: TRBJ1-1; V gene: TRBV7-2; D gene: -; clone size: -
CDR3 protein: CASSLGPSANYGYTF; CDR3 DNA: TGCGCCAGCAGCTTGGGCCCGTCAGCTAACTATGGCTACACCTTC; J gene: TRBJ1-2; V gene: TRBV5-1; D gene: -; clone size: -